This T cell receptor beta chain was identified during a study of blood T cell repertoires in COVID-19. Study background: Nucleic acid was either cDNA or gDNA, and it came from T cells, B-cell-depleted T cells, or PBMCs.

CDR3 size: 17 residues. Trimming cost V 2 bases and J 0 bases, with 13 bases left between them. From germline, CDR1 is SGHVS and CDR2 FQNEAQ. Profiling relied on immunoSEQ multiplex PCR, and the TCRdb table lists in-frame clones only, not all of them. The data show roughly 200,000 clones, with around four fifths seen just once and around 7% held by the top ten. Sequenced: peripheral blood. The receptor was isolated from a man aged 70 or older with active or convalescent COVID-19. The J gene is TRBJ2-2, the V gene TRBV7-8; D might be TRBD2 (6 bases). CDR3 loop: CASSLPGLLSNTGELFF. CDR3 nucleotides: TGTGCCAGCAGCTTACCCGGACTACTATCGAACACCGGGGAGCTGTTTTTT.